The T cell receptor beta chain described here comes from a study of shared clonotypes between healthy human individuals. TCRdb keeps only in-frame clones here, not all; method: immunoSEQ multiplex PCR. The data hold about a million clones, with more than 65% observed a single time. This clone turned up a few times. The germline V gene encodes CDR1 SGHRS and CDR2 YFSETQ. This CDR3 has 12 amino acids. With 4 bases removed from V and 1 base from J, the gap between germline ends came to 6 bases. The specimen was memory CD4+ T cells sorted from blood. Subset indicated: CD45RA-negative fraction. This rearrangement joins TRBV5-1 to TRBJ2-7; D is uncertain. This receptor was taken from a man aged 18 to 29 in good health. CDR3 coding DNA: TGCGCCAGCAGCGACGGATCCTACGAGCAGTACTTC. This gives the protein CASSDGSYEQYF. Looking up the rest from reference TRBV5-1 and TRBJ2-7 gives the full variable domain: KAGVTQTPRYLIKTRGQQVTLSCSPISGHRSVSWYQQTPGQGLQFLFEYFSETQRNKGNFPGRFSGRQFSNSRSEMNVSTLELGDSALYLCASSDGSYEQYFGPGTRLTVT.